This entry concerns a single T cell receptor (beta chain). Constant-region priming of 500 ng total RNA yielded TCR beta cDNA. Researchers made the TCR beta libraries by running three nested multiplex PCR rounds with slightly modified ARM-PCR. Use of TRBV1-TRBV30 forward primers with a C-beta reverse primer characterized the first two PCR rounds, which lasted around 11 cycles each. TCRdb re-derived calls from the multiplex PCR reads in MiXCR, one entry per CDR3 protein. The table shows some 43,000 distinct CDR3 sequences, with less than 85% occurring only once. CDR1 is SGHNT and CDR2 is YYREEE in the germline V gene (reference sequence). The CDR3 spans 14 residues. Trimming shortened V by 6 bases and J by 14 bases, and 26 bases separated the two germline ends. This sample is part of a study of tumor-infiltrating lymphocytes in primary liver carcinoma. From roughly 21-30 mg of unsorted bulk tissue, DNA and RNA were co-extracted together.

V is TRBV5-4 and J is TRBJ2-5; D uncertain. Source material: liver tumor tissue from sampling region 5. The subset: tumor region T5, tumor centre. The sequence was collected from a man aged 35 to 55 with primary liver carcinoma and hepatitis B virus infection. CDR3 region: CASKLDLPQETYYF. The CDR3 nucleotides read TGTGCCAGCAAGCTGGACCTCCCACAAGAGACCTACTACTTC.